The 30 T cell receptor beta chains in this list originate from one sample, sequenced in a study of cytomegalovirus exposure and HLA in healthy donors. In the PCR, 60 Vbeta and 13 Jbeta primers were used. The assay was immunoSEQ multiplex PCR, and TCRdb's table has in-frame clones only and misses some. The data contain 150,000 to 200,000 clones, about 83% of them singletons. The sequenced sample consisted of PBMCs. The receptors were gathered from a female donor in good health and CMV-seronegative.

To note about this clone: Other DNA variants within this sample encode the same CDR3. The chain combines TRBV7-8 with TRBJ2-7, with TRBD1 identical over 11 bases. CDR1 is SGHVS, CDR2 FQNEAQ, per germline. The ends lost 5 bases at V and 4 bases at J; junction bases unmatched: 4. The CDR3 is 14 residues long. CDR3 region: CASSLGQGAYEQYF. CDR3 DNA: TGTGCCAGCAGCCTAGGACAGGGGGCTTACGAGCAGTACTTC.

The chain links TRBV19 to TRBJ2-1, with 7 bases that match TRBD1. V trimming: 6 bases; J trimming: 3 bases; junction bases outside the gene matches: 8. The CDR3 extends over 15 amino acids. The germline V gene has CDR1 LNHDA and CDR2 SQIVND (reference sequence). DNA for the CDR3: TGTGCCAGTAGGAGCCGACAGGGATACTACAATGAGCAGTTCTTC. The encoded protein is CASRSRQGYYNEQFF.

The CDR3 sequence is CASSYMRQETQYF. Written as DNA, the CDR3 is TGTGCCAGCAGTTACATGAGGCAAGAGACCCAGTACTTC. The V and J genes are TRBV6-6 and TRBJ2-5; unclear D gene. V gave up 2 bases and J gave up 2 bases, with 6 bases separating them. Germline lookup yields CDR1 MNHNY and CDR2 SVGAGI (reference sequence). This CDR3 has 13 residues.

This sequence joins TRBV19 and TRBJ2-1; the D gene is possibly TRBD1 (8 bases). Germline V CDR1 and CDR2: LNHDA, SQIVND (reference sequence). The V end lost 8 bases, the J end lost 9 bases, and 17 bases lay between the germline ends. This CDR3 region has 13 residues. The CDR3, as DNA: TGTGCCAGTGGGGGGGACAGGAGGGGTGAGCAGTTCTTC. This encodes CASGGDRRGEQFF.

The chain couples TRBV9 to TRBJ2-2; TRBD2 aligns across 7 bases. This CDR3 contains 16 residues. With 2 bases clipped from V and 3 bases from J, the junction kept 7 bases outside the gene matches. Per the germline V gene, CDR1 is SGDLS and CDR2 is YYNGEE. The CDR3 DNA is TGTGCCAGCAGCGTTGGTCCTAGCGGAGACACCGGGGAGCTGTTTTTT. It specifies CASSVGPSGDTGELFF.

The V call is TRBV29-1, the J call TRBJ1-3, with D possibly TRBD1 on 6 matching bases. The V and J ends lost 2 bases and 3 bases respectively, with 8 bases between them. Germline-derived CDR1 and CDR2 are SQVTM and ANQGSEA. The CDR3 loop spans 13 amino acids. The CDR3 region is CSVEPRGGNTIYF. CDR3 DNA: TGCAGCGTTGAACCCAGGGGTGGAAACACCATATATTTT.

The V gene is TRBV9, the J gene TRBJ2-7, with TRBD2 matching 8 bases. V trimming: 0 bases; J trimming: 2 bases; junction bases outside the gene matches: 4. The germline V gene encodes CDR1 SGDLS and CDR2 YYNGEE. This CDR3 is 15 amino acids long. CDR3 sequence: CASSVAGLAPYEQYF. The CDR3 region has the DNA TGTGCCAGCAGCGTAGCTGGACTAGCCCCCTACGAGCAGTACTTC.

Details on this clone: The same CDR3 also results from other DNA sequences found in this sample. The CDR3 DNA sequence: TGCGCCAGCAGCTTAGGACAGGGTAGCTATGGCTACACCTTC. Protein: CASSLGQGSYGYTF. The chain combines TRBV5-1 with TRBJ1-2, with 8 positions matching TRBD1. Germline V gene lookup returns CDR1 SGHRS and CDR2 YFSETQ. CDR3 length equals 14 residues. The V segment lost 2 bases and the J segment 4 bases; nucleotides outside the gene matches: 4.

The chain uses TRBV4-1 and TRBJ2-5; possible D gene TRBD1, 6 bases. The germline CDR1 and CDR2 sequences are MGHRA and YSYEKL. The CDR3 has 14 residues. V was cut by 3 bases and J by 2 bases, with 10 bases left in between. This CDR3 reads CASSQPGQQETQYF. The CDR3 nucleotides are TGCGCCAGCAGCCAGCCAGGACAGCAAGAGACCCAGTACTTC.

This clone appeared once. The V gene is TRBV7-6, the J gene TRBJ1-2; D might be TRBD1 (6 bases). From germline, CDR1 is SGHVS and CDR2 FNYEAQ. V lost 5 bases and J lost 3, with 19 bases in between. This CDR3 comprises 16 residues. CDR3 sequence reads: CASSPEDSFPHYGYTF. CDR3 nucleotides: TGTGCCAGCAGCCCCGAGGACAGTTTCCCCCACTATGGCTACACCTTC. Full variable domain (missing parts from reference TRBV7-6 and TRBJ1-2): GAGVSQSPRYKVTKRGQDVALRCDPISGHVSLYWYRQALGQGPEFLTYFNYEAQQDKSGLPNDRFSAERPEGSISTLTIQRTEQRDSAMYRCASSPEDSFPHYGYTFGSGTRLTVV.

The chain has TRBV10-3 and TRBJ2-1; tentatively, D is TRBD2 (6 bases). The germline V gene has CDR1 ENHRY and CDR2 SYGVKD. V lost 10 bases, J lost 3 bases, and 16 bases lay in between. CDR3 length: 14 residues. In DNA, the CDR3 is TGTGCCACGAGGGACTCGGGACGCTACAATGAGCAGTTCTTC. Its protein product is CATRDSGRYNEQFF.

This chain joins TRBV9 and TRBJ2-3; D is uncertain. Deletions cut 3 bases from V and 2 bases from J, with 4 bases between. CDR1 is SGDLS, CDR2 YYNGEE, per germline. The CDR3 has 12 amino acids. CDR3 region: CASSAYTDTQYF. For the CDR3, the DNA is TGTGCCAGCAGCGCCTACACAGATACGCAGTATTTT.

The chain employs TRBV7-6 and TRBJ2-2, with 13 bases identical to TRBD2. Trimming at V came to 5 bases and at J to 8 bases, leaving 8 bases not matched to a gene. This CDR3 region has 16 residues. Germline-derived CDR1 and CDR2 are SGHVS and FNYEAQ. The DNA for the CDR3 is TGTGCCAGCAGCCGCGGACTAGCGGGAGAATGGGGGGAGCTGTTTTTT. Protein product: CASSRGLAGEWGELFF.

This clone was picked up one time. The rearrangement links TRBV18 to TRBJ2-1; 7 bases are shared with TRBD2. The V gene end was trimmed by 1 base and the J gene end by 7 bases; junction bases not matched to a gene: 7. Germline V gene data show CDR1 as KGHSH and CDR2 as LQKENI. This CDR3 has 15 residues. The CDR3 nucleotides are TGTGCCAGCTCACCACTAGCGGGTCTATTGAATGAGCAGTTCTTC. This codes for CASSPLAGLLNEQFF.

The rearrangement joins TRBV28 to TRBJ2-7; possibly TRBD1 for D (6 bases). V lost 7 bases and J lost 6, with 22 bases in between. The CDR3 is made up of 15 amino acids. Germline CDR1 reads MDHEN; CDR2 reads SYDVKM. This CDR3 is CASITNRALTGEQYF. CDR3 nucleotides: TGTGCCAGCATTACGAACAGGGCCCTAACTGGCGAGCAGTACTTC.

This chain uses TRBV15 with TRBJ2-1; maybe TRBD1 (6 bases). The V gene lost 5 bases and the J gene lost 7 bases, with 18 bases spanning the gap. CDR1 is LNHNV, CDR2 YYDKDF, per germline (reference sequence). This CDR3 contains 15 residues. The CDR3 region is CATSLGGRGGNEQFF. CDR3 in DNA: TGTGCCACCAGCTTAGGGGGACGGGGTGGAAATGAGCAGTTCTTC.

The chain uses TRBV7-8 and TRBJ2-7; 10 bases map to TRBD2. Germline CDR1 SGHVS, CDR2 FQNEAQ. This CDR3 is 15 amino acids long. The V and J ends lost 2 bases and 6 bases, in that order; junction bases with no gene match: 7. In DNA, the CDR3 is TGTGCCAGCAGCTTATCGAGCGGGAGGGCTTCCGAGCAGTACTTC. This translates into CASSLSSGRASEQYF.

The V call is TRBV7-3, the J call TRBJ2-7; 8 bases map to TRBD1. The CDR3 contains 12 residues. The junction had 3 bases not matched to a gene; V was cut back by 5 bases and J by 6 bases. Germline V gene lookup returns CDR1 SGHTA and CDR2 FQGTGA. Written as DNA, the CDR3 is TGTGCCAGCAGCCCTGGGACAGGCGAGCAGTACTTC. Residues: CASSPGTGEQYF. Combining the CDR3 with reference TRBV7-3 and TRBJ2-7 gives the whole variable domain GAGVSQTPSNKVTEKGKYVELRCDPISGHTALYWYRQSLGQGPEFLIYFQGTGAADDSGLPNDRFFAVRPEGSVSTLKIQRTERGDSAVYLCASSPGTGEQYFGPGTRLTVT.

J is TRBJ2-1 and V is TRBV27; 7 bases line up with TRBD2. V was clipped by 2 bases and J by 9 bases; unmatched bases: 19. The CDR3 loop spans 18 amino acids. CDR1 MNHEY and CDR2 SMNVEV come from the germline V gene (reference sequence). CDR3 sequence (DNA): TGTGCCAGCAGTTTAGGACTAGGAGGCTTTCTTACGGTGGGTGAGCAGTTCTTC. It yields the protein CASSLGLGGFLTVGEQFF.

This clone has a handful of counts. The chain recombines TRBV11-3 with TRBJ2-2; 8 bases are a match to TRBD2. Germline V lookup: CDR1 SGHNT, CDR2 YENEEA. The V and J ends lost 5 bases and 6 bases, in that order; junction bases with no gene match: 8. The CDR3 consists of 15 residues. The CDR3 DNA reads TGTGCCAGCAGCCCGGGACTAGGTTACCCCGGGGAGCTGTTTTTT. Translating it yields CASSPGLGYPGELFF.

Remarks on this clone: At one of its ends the junction is not consistent with the germline gene, which may arise from a read error. The chain has TRBV7-9 and TRBJ1-1; tentatively, D is TRBD1 (5 bases). Germline V gene data show CDR1 as SEHNR and CDR2 as FQNEAQ (reference sequence). The CDR3 length is 14 residues. This CDR3 is CSSSFPGGGTEAFF. CDR3 coding DNA: TGTTCCAGCAGCTTCCCCGGCGGGGGCACTGAAGCTTTCTTT.

This rearrangement joins TRBV6-1 to TRBJ1-2; D call uncertain. The CDR3 spans 15 residues. Germline lookup yields CDR1 MNHNS and CDR2 SASEGT. Trimming removed 5 bases at V and 2 bases at J, with 15 bases between. CDR3 residues: CASSLSRTGNYGYTF. CDR3 nucleotides: TGTGCCAGCAGTCTATCAAGGACGGGGAACTATGGCTACACCTTC.

Here the CDR3 reads CASASRTGGRGSPLHF. In DNA form, the CDR3 reads TGTGCCAGCGCTTCCAGGACAGGGGGAAGGGGATCACCCCTCCACTTT. The chain is built from TRBV27 and TRBJ1-6, with TRBD1 identical over 10 bases. Trimming took 8 bases from V and 10 from J; bases not matched to a gene: 14. This CDR3 contains 16 residues. Germline values: CDR1 MNHEY, CDR2 SMNVEV (reference sequence).

This sequence joins TRBV18 and TRBJ1-6; TRBD1 agrees at 9 bases. V dropped 2 bases and J dropped 9; count of bases not matched to a gene: 11. The CDR3 has 17 residues. Germline values: CDR1 KGHSH, CDR2 LQKENI. The CDR3 coding sequence is TGTGCCAGCTCACCAGGCCCCTCCGGGACAGGGAGTTCACCCCTCCACTTT. It is translated as CASSPGPSGTGSSPLHF.

As for this clone: One end of the junction does not line up with germline, which may come from a read error. The gene calls are TRBV7-9 and TRBJ2-1; D may be TRBD2 (6 bases). From germline, CDR1 is SEHNR and CDR2 FQNEAQ (reference sequence). The CDR3 extends over 12 amino acids. This CDR3 is CSSSPLASEQFF. DNA of the CDR3: TGTTCCAGCAGCCCCCTAGCGAGTGAGCAGTTCTTC.

The chain carries TRBV10-3 and TRBJ1-1; D is possibly TRBD1 (6 bases). There are 14 residues in the CDR3. Trimming pared 8 bases from V and 4 bases from J, leaving 17 bases between. From germline, CDR1 is ENHRY and CDR2 SYGVKD. Written as DNA, the CDR3 is TGTGCCATCCAGCGGGGGCCGGGAGGCACTGAAGCTTTCTTT. The encoded protein is CAIQRGPGGTEAFF.

This chain connects TRBV19 to TRBJ1-1; TRBD1 might be the D (6 bases). The CDR3 extends over 13 amino acids. V lost 3 bases to trimming and J lost 1 base, with 6 bases between them. Germline lookup yields CDR1 LNHDA and CDR2 SQIVND (reference sequence). CDR3 region: CASSMGQNTEAFF. The CDR3 DNA follows: TGTGCCAGTAGTATGGGACAGAACACTGAAGCTTTCTTT.

J is TRBJ2-2 and V is TRBV18; the D is unclear. Trimming removed 1 base from V and 4 bases from J, with 7 bases in between. The V gene's germline CDR1 is KGHSH and CDR2 LQKENI. The CDR3 contains 14 residues. The CDR3 sequence: CASSPLRFTGELFF. The CDR3 DNA reads as TGTGCCAGCTCACCACTGCGGTTCACCGGGGAGCTGTTTTTT.

A remark on this clone: The sample carries other DNA sequences with the same CDR3. The chain recombines TRBV27 with TRBJ1-2; D is undetermined. The CDR3 runs to 13 residues. CDR1 and CDR2 (germline): MNHEY, SMNVEV (reference sequence). The V end was cut by 3 bases, the J end by 4 bases, with 9 bases between. The CDR3 loop reads CASSFRAGYGYTF. DNA for the CDR3: TGTGCCAGCAGTTTTCGAGCGGGCTATGGCTACACCTTC.

The genes are TRBV10-3 and TRBJ2-3; D perhaps matches TRBD1 (5 bases). The CDR3 totals 15 residues. Trimming cost V 5 bases and J 0 bases, with 12 bases left between them. Per germline, CDR1 ENHRY and CDR2 SYGVKD. As DNA, the CDR3 is TGTGCCATCAGTAGGACATCAGGTAGCACAGATACGCAGTATTTT. It codes for CAISRTSGSTDTQYF.